This T cell receptor (beta chain) was obtained from a study of shared clonotypes between healthy human individuals. Clones were read by immunoSEQ multiplex PCR, and TCRdb kept only the in-frame ones, dropping some. The sample lists 2 million or so clones; about 95% were seen once. Points from the study as a whole: A handful of donors showed sharing of approximately 5% of naive CD4 clonotypes.

As for this clone: Its target is not known.

This CDR3 contains 14 residues. Germline CDR1 is WSHSY and CDR2 is SAAADI. Trimming stripped 2 bases from V and 5 bases from J, with 10 bases between. The chain has TRBV10-2 and TRBJ1-5; D perhaps matches TRBD1 (5 bases). Source material: naive CD4+ T cells sorted from blood. Subset given: CD45RA+ positively selected. This sequence originates from a man between 18 and 35 years old in good health. The CDR3 is CASSEGGFYQPQHF. CDR3 DNA sequence: TGCGCCAGCAGTGAGGGGGGATTCTATCAGCCCCAGCATTTT.